A single sample gave rise to the 14 T cell receptor beta chains below, sequenced in a study of blood T cells in healthy people across ages. The authors ran a second PCR of roughly 6 to 12 cycles using a sample-barcoded 5' primer and a J-beta primer mix. TCRdb called the 5' RACE reads again in MiXCR, with one record for every CDR3 protein. The data show about 1.8 million distinct CDR3 sequences, roughly 50% seen once. Specimen: blood. The receptors were gathered from a woman between 40 and 55 years old in good health.

This clonotype was seen more than once but under ten times. The chain links TRBV12-3 or TRBV12-4 to TRBJ2-4; perhaps D is TRBD1 or TRBD2 (5 bases each). The CDR3 length is 20 residues. Trimming took off 6 bases at V and 0 bases at J, with 27 bases between the two ends. The CDR3 DNA reads as TGTGCCAGCAGCGGATTCGACCGGGACGGACGGGGTTTAGCCAAAAACATTCAGTACTTC. Encoded protein: CASSGFDRDGRGLAKNIQYF.

This clonotype was counted a few times. V and J are TRBV24-1 and TRBJ2-4; D unresolved. The J call may be wrong; the DNA end is better matched by TRBJ2-5. In germline, CDR1 is KGHDR, CDR2 SFDVKD. The CDR3 length is 13 residues. As DNA, the CDR3 is TGTGCCACCAGTGATTTGGGACGGGAGACCCAGTACTTC. Its protein product is CATSDLGRETQYF.

The chain is built from TRBV25-1 and TRBJ2-1, with D perhaps TRBD2 (5 bases). The CDR3 has 16 amino acids. The germline CDR1 and CDR2 sequences are MGHDK and SYGVNS. V lost 3 bases, J lost 6 bases, and 18 bases lay in between. In nucleotides, the CDR3 is TGTGCCAGCAGTGACCCGGGTCCCAAAGGACTCAATGAGCAGTTCTTC. Its translation is CASSDPGPKGLNEQFF.

This clonotype has more than one count but fewer than ten. V and J are TRBV9 and TRBJ2-6; D tentatively reads TRBD1 or TRBD2 (5 bases each). The length of the CDR3 is 18 residues. V was shortened by 0 bases and J by 0 bases, with 13 bases between the two germline ends. Germline V gene sequence: CDR1 SGDLS, CDR2 YYNGEE. CDR3 nucleotide sequence: TGTGCCAGCAGCGTAGGGGGCACCGGGGACTCTGGGGCCAACGTCCTGACTTTC. Translating gives CASSVGGTGDSGANVLTF.

This clonotype showed up just a few times. The rearrangement joins TRBV5-6 to TRBJ2-1; D is perhaps TRBD2 (5 bases). Between the trimmed V and J ends, which lost 0 bases and 0 bases, there was a span of 10 bases. Looked up from germline, CDR1 is SGHDT and CDR2 is YYEEEE. The CDR3 has 16 amino acids. CDR3 sequence (DNA): TGTGCCAGCAGCTTGGAGATGGGGAGCTCCTACAATGAGCAGTTCTTC. Protein: CASSLEMGSSYNEQFF.

This clonotype was seen only a few times. The chain is built from TRBV29-1 and TRBJ2-4, with TRBD2 identical over 7 bases. After removal of 1 base from V and 1 base from J, the junction contained 4 bases not matched to a gene. Germline-derived CDR1 and CDR2 are SQVTM and ANQGSEA. The CDR3 sequence is 15 residues long. The CDR3 sequence is CSVEGRGSAKNIQYF. In DNA, the CDR3 is TGCAGCGTTGAAGGGCGGGGGTCGGCCAAAAACATTCAGTACTTC. The full variable domain, with the rest looked up from reference TRBV29-1 and TRBJ2-4, is SAVISQKPSRDICQRGTSLTIQCQVDSQVTMMFWYRQQPGQSLTLIATANQGSEATYESGFVIDKFPISRPNLTFSTLTVSNMSPEDSSIYLCSVEGRGSAKNIQYFGAGTRLSVL.

V is TRBV27 and J is TRBJ2-7, with 10 positions matching TRBD2. This CDR3 contains 16 residues. Losses at the gene ends were 0 bases for V and 0 bases for J; bases not matched to a gene: 2. Germline lookup yields CDR1 MNHEY and CDR2 SMNVEV (reference sequence). CDR3 sequence: CASSLSASGSSYEQYF. CDR3 coding DNA: TGTGCCAGCAGTTTATCGGCTAGCGGGAGCTCCTACGAGCAGTACTTC.

This clonotype was detected only a few times. The chain recombines TRBV29-1 with TRBJ2-7, with TRBD2 matching 9 bases. V gave up 6 bases and J gave up 6 bases; unmatched junction bases: 6. The CDR3 length is 12 residues. Germline V gives CDR1 SQVTM, CDR2 ANQGSEA. The CDR3 nucleotides read TGCAGCGTGAGAGCGGGGGGATCCGAGCAGTACTTC. Protein product: CSVRAGGSEQYF.

V and J are TRBV4-2 and TRBJ1-2; D is ambiguous. Germline CDR1 is LGHNA and CDR2 is YNFKEQ. The CDR3 has 12 amino acids. The germline V and J ends were trimmed by 1 base and 8 bases, with 8 bases remaining between them. The CDR3 bases are TGTGCCAGCAGCCAAGGTTCCAAGGGCTACACCTTC. It encodes CASSQGSKGYTF.

A remark on this clonotype: This may come from a read error, since a much larger clone is one base off. CDR3 in DNA: TGTGCCAGCAGTTACTCAGCGGGGACCCAGCAGCCCCAGCATTTT. Its translation is CASSYSAGTQQPQHF. The rearrangement links TRBV6-5 to TRBJ1-5; a weak D match, TRBD1 (5 bases). The CDR3 sequence is 15 residues long. Germline V gives CDR1 MNHEY, CDR2 SVGAGI. Trimming removed 0 bases at V and 7 bases at J, with 13 bases between.

The chain combines TRBV20-1 with TRBJ2-7; no firm D call. V was pared by 3 bases and J by 0 bases, with 6 bases between. Germline-derived CDR1 and CDR2 are DFQATT and SNEGSKA (reference sequence). The CDR3 is 12 residues long. The CDR3 here is CSASVGSYEQYF. CDR3 in DNA: TGCAGTGCTAGTGTAGGCTCCTACGAGCAGTACTTC.

This sequence joins TRBV6-2 or TRBV6-3 and TRBJ2-3; D is undetermined. The CDR3 length is 16 residues. Germline CDR1 MNHEY, CDR2 SVGEGT. V lost 6 bases and J 2 bases, leaving 18 bases between the germline ends. The CDR3 reads CASRPDLEKHTDTQYF. The CDR3 region has the DNA TGTGCCAGCAGACCAGACTTGGAGAAGCACACAGATACGCAGTATTTT.

The rearrangement joins TRBV20-1 to TRBJ2-3; the D gene is possibly TRBD2 (6 bases). In germline, CDR1 is DFQATT, CDR2 SNEGSKA (reference sequence). Trimming removed 5 bases at V and 3 bases at J, with 9 bases between. The CDR3 totals 12 residues. The CDR3 spells CSADGTTDTQYF. The CDR3, as DNA: TGCAGTGCTGACGGGACTACAGATACGCAGTATTTT.

This clonotype was detected a few times. The V and J genes are TRBV13 and TRBJ2-5; either TRBD1 or TRBD2 may fit D (6 bases each). Trimming removed 2 bases at V and 5 bases at J, with 12 bases between. Germline V lookup: CDR1 PRHDT, CDR2 FYEKMQ (reference sequence). This CDR3 has 14 residues. In DNA, the CDR3 is TGTGCCAGCAGCTTAACGGGGGCCATCGAGACCCAGTACTTC. Translated, it gives CASSLTGAIETQYF.